This note documents a single T cell receptor (beta chain) sequence. This clonotype was seen only a few times. Its antigen is unknown. No base qualities exist here, and no much larger clone lies one base off it. Library method: multiplex PCR. Sequencing was performed on an Illumina HiSeq 4000. iRepertoire HTBI primers and Arm-PCR amplification of CDR3 regions were used to construct TCR beta libraries. Before sequencing, the PCR products underwent gel purification. Per the original workflow: Across samples, about 63 TRBV and over 11 TRBJ segments were identified and used for gene usage analysis of CDR3 amino acid clonotypes. COPE and FqMerger were used to merge filtered high-quality paired reads into contigs. Contigs were aligned with BLAST to IMGT TRBV, TRBD and TRBJ reference genes, and CDR3 was defined per IMGT. Highly expanded clones were defined as clonotypes with a frequency above 0.1%. Shannon entropy served as the measure of repertoire diversity, while the Gini coefficient captured V-J evenness. A clonotype found in more than one individual was treated as public. Using fastp at Q25 and MiXCR, TCRdb reprocessed the public reads and kept productive beta chains. CDR3 protein duplicates are merged, each entry listing the most common genes and DNA. The authors' filters were not applied to this entry. The sample includes about 430,000 distinct CDR3 sequences, with approximately 16% observed a single time. Of the sample, around 7.6% is held by the ten largest clones.

The data were obtained in a study of regulatory T cells in long-lasting Graves disease (dated by TCRdb to the early 2020s). Regarding the complete study: In the newly diagnosed Graves' disease group, patients had been taking antithyroid drugs for less than 3 months. Patients with persistent Graves' disease were compared with patients with newly diagnosed Graves' disease using TCR sequencing and RNA sequencing of peripheral blood. The study took place in China and was registered as a clinical trial. A total of about 33 samples underwent TCR sequencing, from about 13 patients with persistent Graves' disease and 20 or so patients with newly diagnosed Graves' disease.

What the work shows at the level of the full study, not this receptor alone: TRBV28, TRBJ1-2 and TRBJ2-5 were preferentially used in persistent disease, while TRBV20-1 and TRBJ2-1 were favored in newly diagnosed disease. Sequencing and analysis were restricted to the TCR beta chain. Patients with persistent disease shared more public clonotypes (fewer than 3,000) than newly diagnosed patients did (approximately 990). Peripheral blood alone was examined, since thyroid tissue, which constituted the primary lesion, could not be accessed. As a limitation, the authors acknowledged that the small sample size may reduce accuracy. Compared with newly diagnosed patients, patients with persistent Graves' disease had lower TCR Shannon entropy and fewer highly expanded clones, which suggests clonal expansion.

As encoded in the germline V gene, CDR1 is SQVTM while CDR2 is ANQGSEA. Relative to germline, V is missing 6 bases and J is missing 1 base, with 3 bases of the junction outside any gene match. The CDR3 contains 14 residues, cysteine and phenylalanine counted. This entry keeps only the CDR3 DNA: 42 bases, framed from base 1. In light of the paper, this sample's time point label describes: newly diagnosed GD, antithyroid drugs for less than 3 months. For both TCR sequencing and RNA sequencing, RNA was extracted from PBMCs in TRIzol. The diagnosis of Graves' disease followed American Thyroid Association guidelines. The patients came from an endocrinology department in Xi'an, China. Each patient gave 7 to 9.5 milliliters of peripheral blood, collected in an EDTA anticoagulant tube. Ficoll Paque Plus density gradient separation was used to isolate PBMCs, and no further T cell sorting was performed. An Agilent 2100 Bioanalyzer and agarose gel were used to check RNA quality, and a NanoDrop 2000 was used to measure RNA concentration.

In addition, the sample was reused for a study of T cells in Graves' hyperthyroidism and ophthalmopathy. Drawing on the second study: Graves' hyperthyroidism was defined as stable when no progression to ophthalmopathy occurred over 18 months of follow-up. The hyperthyroidism patients were between 18 and 65 years old and newly diagnosed, with a disease duration of less than 2 months. Patients with uncontrolled infections, other autoimmune diseases, pregnancy or lactation were excluded. Diagnoses were established on the basis of clinical symptoms, serum thyroxine and TRAb, thyroid ultrasound, and orbital computed tomography. For the first round of RT-PCR on the TCR CDR3, the HTBI primer set was used together with the Qiagen OneStep RT-PCR kit. Most expanded thyroid clonotypes (frequency above 0.001) were also detected in blood, a finding suggesting that blood repertoires may reflect thyroid immune responses. A model built on a 13 V-J signature distinguished ophthalmopathy from stable hyperthyroidism, reaching roughly 88% sensitivity and 81.08% specificity in cross-validation and 80%/75% in testing. During validation, the model predicted progression to ophthalmopathy a median of about 6.3 months ahead of onset, with more than 60% sensitivity and 72.22% specificity. A discovery cohort of about a hundred patients, 43 with Graves' ophthalmopathy and approximately 55 with stable Graves' hyperthyroidism, was used to find distinguishing TCR V-J signatures. Prospective prediction of ophthalmopathy was tested in an independent validation cohort of fewer than 20 hyperthyroidism patients and around 16 patients who later progressed to ophthalmopathy. The 85 to 100 discovery patients were randomly split 7:3 into training and test sets. In roughly six Graves' hyperthyroidism patients, the study also compared T-cell repertoires from thyroid tissue with T-cell repertoires from blood. Once sampling was done, hyperthyroidism patients were given methimazole at a starting dose of 30 mg daily, whereas ophthalmopathy patients were given high-dose intravenous methylprednisolone. A second multiplex PCR round built the libraries, followed by size selection and purification. Paired-end sequencing of the libraries was performed with 100 bp reads on an Illumina HiSeq2000. Raw data were processed with SOAPnuke, discarding reads with adapters, uncalled bases, mean Phred below 15, or no exact constant-primer or identifier match. High-quality paired reads were merged with COPE v1.2.5, and unique nucleotide sequences were defined as clonotypes. MiTCR v1.1 was used to align the clonotypes against IMGT TRBV, TRBD and TRBJ reference segments. The analysis was restricted to V-J combinations with a frequency above 0.0001, which together covered 99% to 99.2% of the repertoires. The TCS score was defined as F50 (clonal expansion) divided by E x V (chaos), with BLOSUM62-based TCRdist calculated between CDR3 peptides within each V-J. Welch's t-statistics and random forest reduced approximately 520 V-J features to 13, which were used in a naive Bayes classifier (R e1071). No statistical method was used to set the sample size in advance, and investigators knew the group allocation. The paper reports TCR Vbeta CDR3 sequencing of 130 to 150 peripheral blood samples: 43 ophthalmopathy, 75 to 80 hyperthyroidism and approximately 17 progressor patients.

The rearranged chain carries TRBV29-1 and TRBJ1-5; 10 central bases correspond to TRBD1. Sequenced here: peripheral blood mononuclear cells (PBMCs), sampled at new diagnosis, from a patient treated with antithyroid drugs. The TCR was taken from a woman aged 40 to 49 with Graves disease. Donor details come from another sample of the same person, matched by shared clones. The CDR3 protein is CSVWTGGSNQPQHF. The DNA reads as follows: TGCAGCGTCTGGACAGGGGGGAGCAATCAGCCCCAGCATTTT.